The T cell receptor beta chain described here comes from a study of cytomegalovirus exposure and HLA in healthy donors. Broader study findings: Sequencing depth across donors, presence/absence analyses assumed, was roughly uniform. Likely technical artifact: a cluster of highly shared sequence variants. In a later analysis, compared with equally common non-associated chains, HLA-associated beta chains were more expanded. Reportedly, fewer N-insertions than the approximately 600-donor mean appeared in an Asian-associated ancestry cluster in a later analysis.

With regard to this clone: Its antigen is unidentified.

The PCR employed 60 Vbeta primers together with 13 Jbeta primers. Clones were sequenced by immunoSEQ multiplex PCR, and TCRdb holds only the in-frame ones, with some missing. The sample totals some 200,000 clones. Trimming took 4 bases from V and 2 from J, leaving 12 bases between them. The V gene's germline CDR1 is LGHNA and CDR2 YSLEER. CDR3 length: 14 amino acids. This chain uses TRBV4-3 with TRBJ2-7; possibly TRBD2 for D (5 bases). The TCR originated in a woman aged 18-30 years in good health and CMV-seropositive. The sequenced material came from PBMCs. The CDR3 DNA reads TGCGCCAGCAGCCTAACATCTAGCACCTACGAGCAGTACTTC. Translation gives CASSLTSSTYEQYF.